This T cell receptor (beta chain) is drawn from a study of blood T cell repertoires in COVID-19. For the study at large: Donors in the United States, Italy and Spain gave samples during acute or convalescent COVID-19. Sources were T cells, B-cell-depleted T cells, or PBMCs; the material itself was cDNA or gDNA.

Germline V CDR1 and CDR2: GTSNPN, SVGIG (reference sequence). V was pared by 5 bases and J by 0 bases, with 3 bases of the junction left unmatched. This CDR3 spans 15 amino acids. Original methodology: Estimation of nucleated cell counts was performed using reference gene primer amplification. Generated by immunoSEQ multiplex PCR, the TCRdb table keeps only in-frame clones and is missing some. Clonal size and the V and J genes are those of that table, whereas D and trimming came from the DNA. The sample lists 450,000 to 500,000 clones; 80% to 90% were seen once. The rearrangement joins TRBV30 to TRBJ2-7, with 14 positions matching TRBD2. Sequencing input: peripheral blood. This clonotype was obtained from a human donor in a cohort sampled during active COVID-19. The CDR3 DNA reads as TGTGCCTGGGGGGGGACTAGCGGGAGCTCCTACGAGCAGTACTTC. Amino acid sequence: CAWGGTSGSSYEQYF.